The entry that follows covers one T cell receptor (beta chain) sequence. TCR beta chains were sequenced at survey level with immunoSEQ. The assay was immunoSEQ multiplex PCR, and TCRdb's table has in-frame clones only and misses some. This repertoire shows about 50,000 clones, approximately 93% found once; its top ten account for around 10%. V shed 6 bases, J shed 12 bases, and the junction held 7 bases outside the gene matches. CDR1 and CDR2 from the germline V gene are MNHEY and SMNVEV (reference sequence). There are 14 residues in the CDR3. The sequenced sample was PBMCs. This receptor was taken from a man aged 35-49 years with rheumatoid arthritis. The V call is TRBV27, the J call TRBJ2-4; 14 nucleotides agree with TRBD2. DNA for the CDR3: TGTGCCAGCAGACCTGGGACTAGCGGGAGTAATCAGTACTTC. As protein: CASRPGTSGSNQYF.